These 3 T cell receptor beta chains share one sample of origin, sequenced in a study of human T cells and chemical hapten exposure. Time point meaning: patch test 1, 2 weeks after DPC sensitization. Sample treatment: therapeutic diphenylcyclopropenone sensitization with weekly scalp DPC. TCRdb redid the calling of the RACE reads with MiXCR, one entry per CDR3 protein. The profile shows under 200,000 distinct CDR3 sequences, about 14% of them singletons. The sequencing used whole blood, collected in connection with sensitization to the hapten diphenylcyclopropenone (DPC). These receptors were taken from a woman aged 25-40 years with alopecia areata. Some clones in this sample may be carry-over from other donors' samples.

This clonotype was picked up a small number of times. The chain combines TRBV6-1 with TRBJ1-5, with D unclear. Germline values: CDR1 MNHNS, CDR2 SASEGT. This CDR3 has 14 residues. Trimming left V 7 bases short and J 1 base short, with 11 bases between. The CDR3 sequence: CASNDLGSNQPQHF. In DNA form, the CDR3 reads TGTGCCAGCAACGACCTGGGGAGCAATCAGCCCCAGCATTTT.

This clonotype was observed a handful of times. The chain employs TRBV20-1 and TRBJ2-7; a weak D match, TRBD1 (6 bases). V was clipped by 1 base and J by 3 bases, with 10 bases between them. Germline CDR1 is DFQATT and CDR2 is SNEGSKA (reference sequence). The CDR3 totals 13 residues. DNA for the CDR3: TGCAGTGCTAGAGGCCGGGACAACTACGAGCAGTACTTC. Amino acids: CSARGRDNYEQYF.

At least ten counts were recorded for this clonotype. The chain employs TRBV7-8 and TRBJ1-5; D is unresolved. The CDR3 has 18 residues. V dropped 2 bases and J dropped 2 bases, with 19 bases sitting between them. CDR1 and CDR2 from the germline V gene are SGHVS and FQNEAQ. The CDR3 loop reads CASSLNPAGRSGNQPQHF. CDR3 nucleotides: TGTGCCAGCAGCTTAAACCCGGCAGGTCGGTCAGGCAATCAGCCCCAGCATTTT.